These T cell receptor beta chains were read from a single sample in a study of early T cells in non-severe SARS-CoV-2 infection. One entry per CDR3 protein, called by TCRdb with MiXCR from the 5' RACE reads. This table holds 50,000 or so distinct CDR3 sequences, approximately 12% found once. Sequenced: whole blood. These TCRs come from an adult who was a healthcare worker with PCR-confirmed SARS-CoV-2 infection or an uninfected control (not recorded which). The CDR3 runs from the conserved cysteine through the conserved F or W. D genes are given only for firm matches. A clone size is listed for some rows: how often the clone was seen (once, few, many), or a class if it is expanded.

.	TRBV10-1	TRBJ1-1	many	CASSGGSTEAFF	TGCGCCAGCAGTGGGGGATCCACTGAAGCTTTCTTT
TRBD1	TRBV28	TRBJ1-4	.	CASSNTSHRGGSEKLFF	TGTGCCAGCAGCAACACCTCACACAGGGGGGGTAGTGAAAAACTGTTTTTT
.	TRBV5-1	TRBJ1-3	few	CASSSAYSGTGNTIYF	TGCGCCAGCAGCTCAGCTTATTCCGGGACTGGAAACACCATATATTTT
TRBD2	TRBV18	TRBJ2-3	many	CASSKGLEASDTQYF	TGTGCCAGCTCGAAGGGACTAGAGGCGTCAGATACGCAGTATTTT
.	TRBV7-9	TRBJ2-3	many	CASSLDGGDRSTDTQYF	TGTGCCAGCAGCCTTGACGGGGGGGACAGGAGCACAGATACGCAGTATTTT
TRBD1	TRBV12-3/TRBV12-4	TRBJ1-2	many	CASSQGGGGYTF	TGTGCCAGCAGCCAAGGGGGCGGCGGCTACACCTTC
TRBD2	TRBV27	TRBJ2-1	.	CASSLSGTSGLSYNEQFF	TGTGCCAGCAGTTTATCGGGGACTAGCGGGCTTTCATACAATGAGCAGTTCTTC
TRBD1	TRBV20-1	TRBJ2-1	few	CSARDVRGPYNEQFF	TGCAGTGCTAGAGATGTCAGGGGGCCTTACAATGAGCAGTTCTTC
TRBD1	TRBV4-2	TRBJ2-5	many	CASSPPGQGARETQYF	TGTGCCAGCAGCCCTCCGGGACAGGGGGCGCGAGAGACCCAGTACTTC
.	TRBV29-1	TRBJ2-3	.	CSVEDHSEDTQYF	TGCAGCGTTGAAGATCACAGTGAGGATACGCAGTATTTT
.	TRBV12-3/TRBV12-4	TRBJ2-1	few	CASTRVSSHNEQFF	TGTGCCAGCACCCGGGTGAGCAGCCACAATGAGCAGTTCTTC
.	TRBV7-2	TRBJ1-1	.	CASSLARVSGAFF	TGTGCCAGCAGCTTAGCCCGGGTCAGCGGAGCTTTCTTT
TRBD2	TRBV7-6	TRBJ2-2	.	CASSWGTSGGVDTGELFF	TGTGCCAGCAGCTGGGGGACTAGCGGGGGTGTGGACACCGGGGAGCTGTTTTTT
.	TRBV29-1	TRBJ2-5	few	CSVEYRTWGTQYF	TGCAGCGTTGAGTATCGGACCTGGGGGACCCAGTACTTC
TRBD2	TRBV12-5	TRBJ2-1	many	CASGAGLAPEQFF	TGTGCTAGTGGTGCCGGACTAGCGCCTGAGCAGTTCTTC
.	TRBV27	TRBJ2-7	.	CASSLSIAPSEQYF	TGTGCCAGCAGTTTATCGATTGCCCCTAGCGAGCAGTACTTC
TRBD1	TRBV5-1	TRBJ2-3	few	CASSLEGRGSTDTQYF	TGCGCCAGCAGCTTGGAAGGCAGGGGGAGCACAGATACGCAGTATTTT
.	TRBV25-1	TRBJ1-2	few	CASSEFGRSGYTF	TGTGCCAGCAGTGAATTTGGCAGAAGCGGCTACACCTTC
.	TRBV6-2/TRBV6-3	TRBJ2-7	many	CATQGTYEQYF	TGTGCCACCCAAGGGACCTACGAGCAGTACTTC
.	TRBV7-9	TRBJ2-7	many	CASSLAPTIHYEQYF	TGTGCCAGCAGCTTAGCCCCAACGATCCACTACGAGCAGTACTTC
.	TRBV14	TRBJ1-2	few	CASSQDLSGATGYTF	TGTGCCAGCAGCCAAGATCTCTCGGGGGCGACTGGCTACACCTTC
TRBD1	TRBV7-6	TRBJ2-7	few	CASSQDRDYEQYF	TGTGCCAGCAGTCAGGACAGGGACTACGAGCAGTACTTC
.	TRBV6-5	TRBJ2-7	many	CASRRTDYEQYF	TGTGCCAGCAGACGGACAGACTACGAGCAGTACTTC
TRBD2	TRBV4-2	TRBJ2-5	few	CASSQEGLAGGLQETQYF	TGTGCCAGCAGCCAAGAAGGACTAGCGGGGGGACTACAAGAGACCCAGTACTTC
.	TRBV5-4	TRBJ2-3	few	CASSLAGPTDTQYF	TGTGCCAGCAGCTTGGCGGGGCCCACAGATACGCAGTATTTT
.	TRBV20-1	TRBJ1-5	many	CSARRDGGQPQHF	TGCAGTGCTAGACGAGATGGGGGTCAGCCCCAGCATTTT
TRBD1	TRBV5-8	TRBJ2-7	.	CASSQTGGLSYEQYF	TGTGCCAGCAGCCAAACAGGGGGCCTCTCCTACGAGCAGTACTTC
.	TRBV6-5	TRBJ2-7	many	CASSYSKIRDSYPYEQYF	TGTGCCAGCAGTTACTCGAAGATTAGGGACTCATATCCCTACGAGCAGTACTTC
.	TRBV18	TRBJ2-1	many	CASSPEGLNEQFF	TGTGCCAGCTCACCGGAAGGGCTCAATGAGCAGTTCTTC
.	TRBV4-1	TRBJ2-1	few	CASSQDNEQFF	TGCGCCAGCAGCCAAGATAATGAGCAGTTCTTC
.	TRBV28	TRBJ2-7	.	CASSSVSYEQYF	TGTGCCAGCAGTTCGGTTAGCTACGAGCAGTACTTC
.	TRBV3-1	TRBJ1-4	few	CASSQSGVNEKLFF	TGTGCCAGCAGCCAAAGCGGGGTAAATGAAAAACTGTTTTTT
TRBD1	TRBV9	TRBJ2-3	many	CASSVGDRGRTDTQYF	TGTGCCAGCAGCGTTGGGGACAGGGGGCGAACAGATACGCAGTATTTT
.	TRBV9	TRBJ2-1	.	CASSLEVAYNEQFF	TGTGCCAGCAGCCTCGAGGTAGCCTACAATGAGCAGTTCTTC
.	TRBV12-3/TRBV12-4	TRBJ2-3	few	CASSLVRGPSTDTQYF	TGTGCCAGCAGTTTAGTCCGGGGGCCAAGCACAGATACGCAGTATTTT
.	TRBV14	TRBJ1-1	.	CASSRFKALNTEAFF	TGTGCCAGCAGCCGCTTCAAGGCCCTGAACACTGAAGCTTTCTTT
TRBD2	TRBV5-1	TRBJ2-1	few	CASSSQGLAGGYNEQFF	TGCGCCAGCAGCTCCCAAGGACTAGCTGGGGGGTACAATGAGCAGTTCTTC
.	TRBV6-5	TRBJ2-7	many	CASSYHRATYEQYF	TGTGCCAGCAGTTACCACCGGGCCACCTACGAGCAGTACTTC
.	TRBV19	TRBJ1-1	many	CASSIGKGEAFF	TGTGCCAGTAGTATCGGTAAGGGTGAAGCTTTCTTT
TRBD2	TRBV7-9	TRBJ2-5	.	CASSLVSPSGGGETQYF	TGTGCCAGCAGCTTAGTCTCCCCTAGCGGGGGAGGTGAGACCCAGTACTTC
TRBD2	TRBV5-4	TRBJ2-1	.	CASSSTSAGRNEQFF	TGTGCCAGCAGCTCGACTAGCGCCGGGAGGAATGAGCAGTTCTTC
.	TRBV7-2	TRBJ2-3	many	CASSPLAGGGTDTQYF	TGTGCCAGCAGCCCCTTGGCCGGGGGAGGCACAGATACGCAGTATTTT
TRBD1	TRBV20-1	TRBJ2-7	.	CSARQGAWEQYF	TGCAGTGCTAGACAGGGGGCTTGGGAGCAGTACTTC
TRBD1	TRBV15	TRBJ1-2	many	CATSRGDRDTANYGYTF	TGTGCCACCAGCAGAGGAGACAGGGATACAGCTAACTATGGCTACACCTTC
.	TRBV5-1	TRBJ2-2	few	CASSLPPNTGELFF	TGCGCCAGCAGCTTACCACCGAACACCGGGGAGCTGTTTTTT
.	TRBV11-2	TRBJ2-7	few	CASSLRVYEQYF	TGTGCCAGCAGCTTAAGGGTATACGAGCAGTACTTC
.	TRBV20-1	TRBJ2-3	many	CSARAGAHPTDTQYF	TGCAGTGCTAGAGCCGGGGCCCACCCGACAGATACGCAGTATTTT
TRBD1	TRBV5-6	TRBJ2-7	many	CASSPGTATYEQYF	TGTGCCAGCAGCCCGGGGACAGCCACCTACGAGCAGTACTTC
.	TRBV7-2	TRBJ2-1	many	CASSLLDSLYNEQFF	TGTGCCAGCAGCTTACTGGACAGCCTATACAATGAGCAGTTCTTC
.	TRBV12-3/TRBV12-4	TRBJ1-5	many	CASSFSPSQPQHF	TGTGCCAGCAGTTTTTCTCCCAGTCAGCCCCAGCATTTT
TRBD1	TRBV12-3/TRBV12-4	TRBJ1-1	many	CASSLTGFTEAFF	TGTGCCAGCAGTTTGACAGGGTTCACTGAAGCTTTCTTT
.	TRBV20-1	TRBJ2-7	.	CSANRGVSPYEQYF	TGCAGTGCCAACCGAGGGGTCTCGCCCTACGAGCAGTACTTC
.	TRBV6-5	TRBJ2-3	.	CASSYLDTDTQYF	TGTGCCAGCAGTTACTTGGACACAGATACGCAGTATTTT
.	TRBV27	TRBJ1-6	.	CASRAVTSPLHF	TGTGCCAGCAGGGCCGTGACGTCACCCCTCCACTTT
.	TRBV6-6	TRBJ1-2	few	CASSYDGRSYGYTF	TGTGCCAGCAGTTACGACGGCAGAAGCTATGGCTACACCTTC